What follows describes a single TCR beta chain. The data were taken from a study of blood T cell repertoires in COVID-19. Study details: The samples span acute and convalescent COVID-19 from the United States, Italy and Spain. PBMCs, B-cell-depleted T cells, or T cells provided the cDNA or gDNA that made up the material.

Per germline, CDR1 LNHDA and CDR2 SQIVND (reference sequence). This CDR3 region has 15 residues. V trimming: 6 bases; J trimming: 5 bases; junction bases outside the gene matches: 8. Using immunoSEQ multiplex PCR, the repertoire was profiled, and TCRdb retains in-frame clones only, with some absent. The table shows under 200,000 clones, with approximately 85% occurring only once. The clonotype originates from a man aged 55 to 69 who had recovered from COVID-19. The rearrangement uses TRBV19 and TRBJ2-4, with 9 nucleotides matching TRBD2. The specimen was peripheral blood. The CDR3: CASRSAGGLENIQYF. CDR3 nucleotide sequence: TGTGCCAGTAGGTCGGCGGGGGGGCTAGAAAACATTCAGTACTTC. The full variable domain, in which reference TRBV19 and TRBJ2-4 provide the parts outside the CDR3, is DGGITQSPKYLFRKEGQNVTLSCEQNLNHDAMYWYRQDPGQGLRLIYYSQIVNDFQKGDIAEGYSVSREKKESFPLTVTSAQKNPTAFYLCASRSAGGLENIQYFGAGTRLSVL.